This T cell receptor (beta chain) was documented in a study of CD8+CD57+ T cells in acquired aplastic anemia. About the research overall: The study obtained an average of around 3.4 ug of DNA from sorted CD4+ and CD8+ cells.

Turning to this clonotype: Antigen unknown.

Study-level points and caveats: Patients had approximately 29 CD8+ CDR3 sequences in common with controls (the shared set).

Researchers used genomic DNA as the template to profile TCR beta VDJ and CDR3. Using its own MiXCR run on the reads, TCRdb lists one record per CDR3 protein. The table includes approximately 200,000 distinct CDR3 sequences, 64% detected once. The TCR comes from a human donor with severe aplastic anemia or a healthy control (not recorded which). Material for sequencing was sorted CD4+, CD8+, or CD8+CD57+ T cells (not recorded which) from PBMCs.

The CDR3 spells CASSLVGQINYGYTF. DNA of the CDR3: TGTGCCAGCAGCTTAGTAGGACAGATCAACTATGGCTACACCTTC. The J gene is TRBJ1-2, the V gene TRBV7-9, with D tentatively TRBD1 (6 bases). CDR1 SEHNR and CDR2 FQNEAQ come from the germline V gene (reference sequence). V dropped 1 base and J dropped 2 bases, with 11 bases sitting between them. This CDR3 region has 15 residues. The whole variable domain, remainder taken from reference TRBV7-9 and TRBJ1-2, is DTGVSQNPRHKITKRGQNVTFRCDPISEHNRLYWYRQTLGQGPEFLTYFQNEAQLEKSRLLSDRFSAERPKGSFSTLEIQRTEQGDSAMYLCASSLVGQINYGYTFGSGTRLTVV.